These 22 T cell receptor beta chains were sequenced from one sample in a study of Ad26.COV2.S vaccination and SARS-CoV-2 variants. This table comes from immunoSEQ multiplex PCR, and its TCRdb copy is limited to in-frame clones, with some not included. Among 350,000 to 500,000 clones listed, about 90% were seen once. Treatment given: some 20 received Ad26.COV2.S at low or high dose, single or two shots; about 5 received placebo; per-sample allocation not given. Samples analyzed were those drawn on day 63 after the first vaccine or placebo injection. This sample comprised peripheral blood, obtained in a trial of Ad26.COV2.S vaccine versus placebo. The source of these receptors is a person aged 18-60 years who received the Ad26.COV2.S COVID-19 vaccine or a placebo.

The chain's CDR3 is CAWSGRERSQPQHF. The CDR3 bases are TGTGCCTGGTCGGGACGGGAGAGGAGCCAGCCCCAGCATTTT. The chain uses TRBV30 and TRBJ1-5; D may be TRBD1 (5 bases). V was cut by 5 bases and J by 7 bases, with 18 bases left in between. In germline, CDR1 is GTSNPN, CDR2 SVGIG (reference sequence). The CDR3 contains 14 residues.

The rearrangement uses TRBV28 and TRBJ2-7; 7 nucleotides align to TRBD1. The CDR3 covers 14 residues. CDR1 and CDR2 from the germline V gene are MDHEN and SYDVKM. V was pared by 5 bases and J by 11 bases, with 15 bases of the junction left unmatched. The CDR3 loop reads CASSVIGTAAPKYF. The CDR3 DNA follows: TGTGCCAGCAGTGTCATCGGGACAGCGGCTCCGAAGTACTTC.

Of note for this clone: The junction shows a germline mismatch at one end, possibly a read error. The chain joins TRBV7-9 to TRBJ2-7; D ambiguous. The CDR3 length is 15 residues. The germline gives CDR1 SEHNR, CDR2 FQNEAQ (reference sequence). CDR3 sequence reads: CASTLPGRRAYEQYF. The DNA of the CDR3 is TGTGCCAGCACCTTACCCGGTAGGAGAGCCTACGAGCAGTACTTC.

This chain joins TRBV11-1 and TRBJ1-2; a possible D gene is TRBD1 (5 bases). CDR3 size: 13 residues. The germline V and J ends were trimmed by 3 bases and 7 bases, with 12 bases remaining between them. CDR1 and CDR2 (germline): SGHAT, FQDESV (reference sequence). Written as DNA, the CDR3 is TGTGCCAGCAGCTTTGACAGTAGCATTGGCTACACCTTC. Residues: CASSFDSSIGYTF.

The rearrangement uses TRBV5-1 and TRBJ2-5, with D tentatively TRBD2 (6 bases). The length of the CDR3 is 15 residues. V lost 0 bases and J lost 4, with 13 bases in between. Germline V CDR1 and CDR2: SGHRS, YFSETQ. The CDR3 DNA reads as TGCGCCAGCAGCTTGGAACTAGCTTGGGGAGAGACCCAGTACTTC. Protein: CASSLELAWGETQYF.

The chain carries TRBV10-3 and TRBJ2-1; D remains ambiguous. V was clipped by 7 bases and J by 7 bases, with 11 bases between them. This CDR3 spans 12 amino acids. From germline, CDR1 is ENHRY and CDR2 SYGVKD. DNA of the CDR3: TGTGCCATCAACCCTAGTGGGAATGAGCAGTTCTTC. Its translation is CAINPSGNEQFF.

The CDR3 sequence is CASSQAAGGREQYF. CDR3 nucleotides: TGTGCCAGCAGCCAAGCAGCGGGAGGGCGCGAGCAGTACTTC. The chain employs TRBV11-2 and TRBJ2-7; 10 nucleotides match TRBD2. Germline CDR1 is SGHAT and CDR2 is FQNNGV. CDR3 length: 14 residues. The junction had 7 bases not matched to a gene; V was cut back by 5 bases and J by 6 bases.

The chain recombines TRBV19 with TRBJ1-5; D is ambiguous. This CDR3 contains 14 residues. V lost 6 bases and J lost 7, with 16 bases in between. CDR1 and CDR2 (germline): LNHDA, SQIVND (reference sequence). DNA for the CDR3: TGTGCCAGTAGAACCTCCATGGGCAGACAGCCCCAGCATTTT. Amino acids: CASRTSMGRQPQHF.

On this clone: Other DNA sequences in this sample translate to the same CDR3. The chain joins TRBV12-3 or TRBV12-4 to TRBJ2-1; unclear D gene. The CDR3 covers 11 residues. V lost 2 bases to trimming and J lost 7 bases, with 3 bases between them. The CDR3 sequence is CASSLRNEQFF. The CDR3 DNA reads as TGTGCCAGCAGTTTACGAAATGAGCAGTTCTTC.

The CDR3 nucleotides are TGTGCCAGCAGCCAAGTGGGATCCCAAGAGACCCAGTACTTC. Translating gives CASSQVGSQETQYF. The V gene is TRBV4-2, the J gene TRBJ2-5, with no clear D. Germline V lookup: CDR1 LGHNA, CDR2 YNFKEQ. There are 14 residues in the CDR3. Deletions cut 1 base from V and 1 base from J, with 7 bases between.

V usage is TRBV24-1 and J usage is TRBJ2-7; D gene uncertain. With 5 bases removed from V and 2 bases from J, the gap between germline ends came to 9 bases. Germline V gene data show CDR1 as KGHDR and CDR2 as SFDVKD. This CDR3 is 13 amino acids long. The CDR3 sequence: CATSGSAPYEQYF. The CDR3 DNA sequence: TGTGCCACCAGTGGGTCGGCCCCCTACGAGCAGTACTTC.

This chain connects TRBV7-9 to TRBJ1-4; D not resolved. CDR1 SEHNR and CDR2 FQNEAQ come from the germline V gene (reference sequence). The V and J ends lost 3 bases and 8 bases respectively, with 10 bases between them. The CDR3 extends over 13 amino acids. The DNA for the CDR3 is TGTGCCAGCAGCTTTCTTTCGGGGGAAAAACTGTTTTTT. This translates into CASSFLSGEKLFF.

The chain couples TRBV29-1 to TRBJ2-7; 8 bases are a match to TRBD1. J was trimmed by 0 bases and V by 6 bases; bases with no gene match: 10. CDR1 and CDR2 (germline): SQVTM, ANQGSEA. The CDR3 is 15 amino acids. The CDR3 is CSVDGTGKSSYEQYF. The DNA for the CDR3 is TGCAGCGTCGACGGGACAGGCAAGAGCTCCTACGAGCAGTACTTC.

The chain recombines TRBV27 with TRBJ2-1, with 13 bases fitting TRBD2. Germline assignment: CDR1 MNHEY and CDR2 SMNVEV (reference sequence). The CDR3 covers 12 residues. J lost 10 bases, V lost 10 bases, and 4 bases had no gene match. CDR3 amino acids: CATGLAGDEQFF. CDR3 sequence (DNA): TGTGCCACCGGACTAGCGGGAGACGAGCAGTTCTTC.

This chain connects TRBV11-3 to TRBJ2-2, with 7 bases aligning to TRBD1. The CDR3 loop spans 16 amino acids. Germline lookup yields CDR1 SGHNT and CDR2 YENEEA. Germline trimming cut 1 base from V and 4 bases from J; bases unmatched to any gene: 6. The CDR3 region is CASSLASGQSTGELFF. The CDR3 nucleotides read TGTGCCAGCAGCTTAGCCTCGGGACAGTCCACCGGGGAGCTGTTTTTT.

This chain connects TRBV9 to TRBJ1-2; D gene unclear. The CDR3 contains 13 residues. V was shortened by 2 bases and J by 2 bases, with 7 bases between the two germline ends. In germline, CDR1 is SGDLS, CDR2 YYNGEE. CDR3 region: CASSVDGNYGYTF. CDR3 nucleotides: TGTGCCAGCAGCGTGGACGGAAACTATGGCTACACCTTC.

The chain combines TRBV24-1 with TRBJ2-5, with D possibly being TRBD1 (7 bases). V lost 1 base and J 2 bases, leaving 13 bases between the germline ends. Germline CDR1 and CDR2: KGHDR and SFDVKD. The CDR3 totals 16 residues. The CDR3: CATSDLGGTEQETQYF. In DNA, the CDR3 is TGTGCCACCAGTGATTTAGGAGGGACAGAACAAGAGACCCAGTACTTC.

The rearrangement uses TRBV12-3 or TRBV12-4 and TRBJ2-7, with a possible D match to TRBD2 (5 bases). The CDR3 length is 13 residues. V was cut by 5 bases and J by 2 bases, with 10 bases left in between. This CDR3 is CASSVSDTYEQYF. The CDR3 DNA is TGTGCCAGCAGTGTTAGCGACACCTACGAGCAGTACTTC.

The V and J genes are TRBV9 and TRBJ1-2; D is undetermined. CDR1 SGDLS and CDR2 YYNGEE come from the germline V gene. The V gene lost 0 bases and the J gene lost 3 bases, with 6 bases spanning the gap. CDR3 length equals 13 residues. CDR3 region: CASSVGGDYGYTF. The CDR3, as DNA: TGTGCCAGCAGCGTAGGAGGAGACTATGGCTACACCTTC. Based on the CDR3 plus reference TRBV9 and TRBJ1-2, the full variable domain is DSGVTQTPKHLITATGQRVTLRCSPRSGDLSVYWYQQSLDQGLQFLIQYYNGEERAKGNILERFSAQQFPDLHSELNLSSLELGDSALYFCASSVGGDYGYTFGSGTRLTVV.

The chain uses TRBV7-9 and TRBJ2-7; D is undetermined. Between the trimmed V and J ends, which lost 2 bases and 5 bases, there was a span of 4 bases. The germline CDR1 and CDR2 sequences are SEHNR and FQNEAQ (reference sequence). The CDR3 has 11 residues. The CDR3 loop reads CASSLRDEQYF. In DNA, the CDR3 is TGTGCCAGCAGCTTAAGGGACGAGCAGTACTTC. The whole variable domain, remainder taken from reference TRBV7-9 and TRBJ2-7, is DTGVSQNPRHKITKRGQNVTFRCDPISEHNRLYWYRQTLGQGPEFLTYFQNEAQLEKSRLLSDRFSAERPKGSFSTLEIQRTEQGDSAMYLCASSLRDEQYFGPGTRLTVT.

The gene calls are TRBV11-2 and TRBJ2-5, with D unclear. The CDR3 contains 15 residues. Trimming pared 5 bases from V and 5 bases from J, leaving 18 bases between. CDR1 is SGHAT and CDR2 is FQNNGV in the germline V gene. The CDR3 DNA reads TGTGCCAGCAGCCAGAAGACGGCTTGGTGGGAGACCCAGTACTTC. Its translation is CASSQKTAWWETQYF.

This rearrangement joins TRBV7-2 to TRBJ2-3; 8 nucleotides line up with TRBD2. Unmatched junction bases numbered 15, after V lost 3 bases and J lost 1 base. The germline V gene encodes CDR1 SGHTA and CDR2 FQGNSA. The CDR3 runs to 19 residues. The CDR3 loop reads CASSFGVVGRAWGTDTQYF. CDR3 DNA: TGTGCCAGCAGCTTTGGGGTCGTCGGGAGGGCGTGGGGCACAGATACGCAGTATTTT.